This T cell receptor beta chain was recorded in a study of blood T cell repertoires in COVID-19 (dated by TCRdb to 2019 to 2021). Study-level background: Collaborator samples came from the United States, Italy and Spain and covered acute and convalescent phases of COVID-19. Nearly every sample came with metadata listing a de-identified subject ID, COVID-19 status, age in years and sex. The prospective study material was composed of cDNA or gDNA derived from T cells, B-cell-depleted T cells, or PBMCs. The dataset comprised deeply sampled blood TCRbeta repertoires from subjects exposed to, actively infected with, or recovered from COVID-19. Where available, HLA class I and class II types were taken from metadata supplied by the sample provider and were not determined by assay-based typing. The repertoires were made available in a free public database intended to serve as a resource for research on the immune response to SARS-CoV-2. The samples were drawn from the first 160 participants of the ongoing ImmuneRACE study and from 1,200 or so subjects provided by 6 global collaborators.

General study outcomes and caveats: Clinical and demographic metadata were provided uncurated, with the amount varying by source and participant.

The germline V gene gives CDR1 as MNHEY and CDR2 as SVGAGI. V was cut back by 6 bases and J by 4 bases, leaving a gap of 16 bases between them. The CDR3 holds 15 amino acids from the cysteine to the phenylalanine. CDR3 DNA only is kept here, 45 bases in frame from base 1. TCRbeta CDR3 regions were amplified from genomic DNA using the immunoSEQ Assay, a bias-controlled multiplex PCR. As for how the authors treated the data: The number of nucleated cells in each sample was estimated from the amplification of reference gene primers within the assay. To quantify the absolute abundance of each unique TCRbeta CDR3 rearrangement, sequence reads were collapsed and filtered. Productive Simpson clonality was computed per sample as the square root of Simpson's diversity index over productive rearrangements. Here the immuneACCESS table is served through TCRdb, limited to in-frame sequences with V and J called. Missing clones are a known gap in these copies; in checked studies unresolved V genes cover under half, and the rest lacks a known reason. V, J and clone size were drawn from that table, and D and trimming were deduced from the DNA. In this sample the table shows some 200,000 clones, approximately 90% of which occur a single time. The ten most abundant clones make up around a fifth of the sample.

Regarding this clone: Its target antigen remains unknown. No quality values exist for individual bases; no much larger clone is one base distant.

Each collaborating institution followed its own protocols to collect whole blood in K2EDTA tubes. For TCRbeta analysis, collaborator samples were shipped as frozen whole blood, as isolated PBMCs, or as DNA extracted from either sample type. The chain uses TRBV6-5 and TRBJ1-5, with no confident D gene call. The sequence was obtained from a man in his sixties with active or convalescent COVID-19. The sample taken for sequencing was peripheral blood. CDR3 sequence: CASSPTERYNQPQHF. The DNA is TGTGCCAGCAGCCCGACGGAGAGATATAATCAGCCCCAGCATTTT.